The rows below give T cell receptor beta chains drawn from one sample of a study of T cells in Graves' hyperthyroidism and ophthalmopathy. Each CDR3 protein is one row after TCRdb ran MiXCR on the multiplex PCR reads. The sample includes under 450,000 distinct CDR3 sequences, 13% of them seen just once. Sequenced input: blood. The receptors were gathered from a man aged 25 to 45 with Graves' hyperthyroidism that later progressed to Graves' ophthalmopathy. CDR3s leave out the opening cysteine and the closing phenylalanine or tryptophan.

cdr3_aa,j_call,v_call
SAFTGLASDTQY,TRBJ2-3,TRBV20-1
ASSLEGFTDTQY,TRBJ2-3,TRBV7-9
ASSSRPDTQY,TRBJ2-3,TRBV3-1
ASSLARGNIQY,TRBJ2-4,TRBV7-2
ASSAPGQTYEQY,TRBJ2-7,TRBV7-9
ASSRTGLNYGYT,TRBJ1-2,TRBV7-9
AWSHRNSNQPQH,TRBJ1-5,TRBV30
ASSWGDNTEAF,TRBJ1-1,TRBV11-3
ASSEQGRYGYT,TRBJ1-2,TRBV25-1
SATLDYEQY,TRBJ2-7,TRBV20-1
ASTTENDEQY,TRBJ2-7,TRBV5-1
ASSLLQENTGELF,TRBJ2-2,TRBV3-1
ASSLRDRSIHEQY,TRBJ2-7,TRBV5-1
ASSPGVPRGYT,TRBJ1-2,TRBV6-1
ATSDLPSHSGHSEGNTGELF,TRBJ2-2,TRBV24-1
ASSYLGNAEAF,TRBJ1-1,TRBV6-5
ASSLDRGLWNSPLH,TRBJ1-6,TRBV11-2
SASSGVSYEQY,TRBJ2-7,TRBV20-1
ASRPTGTSGGAYEQY,TRBJ2-7,TRBV6-1
ASSSNGAYNEQF,TRBJ2-1,TRBV11-3
SEGRGYGYT,TRBJ1-2,TRBV20-1
ASSSVPTGELF,TRBJ2-2,TRBV11-3
ASSFDGGRIYEQY,TRBJ2-7,TRBV7-9
ASSIKGDTEAF,TRBJ1-1,TRBV19
SPKGGGNTEAF,TRBJ1-1,TRBV29-1
ASGRGRTEAF,TRBJ1-1,TRBV6-2/TRBV6-3
ATRAGTLTRTDTQY,TRBJ2-3,TRBV10-3
ASSLEGPLSGNTIY,TRBJ1-3,TRBV13
AGRTGAGYNEQF,TRBJ2-1,TRBV2
ASSQAPGQGPNPLH,TRBJ1-6,TRBV4-1
ASSSIGGGNEQY,TRBJ2-7,TRBV5-5
SAKGDASTDTQY,TRBJ2-3,TRBV20-1
ASSRRGGGRPADGYT,TRBJ1-2,TRBV6-1
ASRPGTGPLLGT,TRBJ1-2,TRBV6-1
ASSQVGTVSYEQY,TRBJ2-7,TRBV4-1
ASSFSGGSTDTQY,TRBJ2-3,TRBV7-8
ASRGTGRETQY,TRBJ2-5,TRBV28
ASSWDGHYEQY,TRBJ2-7,TRBV5-1
ASSPSAGAYEQY,TRBJ2-7,TRBV5-1
ASSLRTQETQY,TRBJ2-5,TRBV18
ASTSQKGHNREQF,TRBJ2-1,TRBV7-9
ASSLGTSGHNEQF,TRBJ2-1,TRBV27
ATSDPSIYGYT,TRBJ1-2,TRBV24-1
SVAYYGYT,TRBJ1-2,TRBV29-1
SARGQGLAGVTTQY,TRBJ2-5,TRBV20-1
ASTIWRSGNQPQH,TRBJ1-5,TRBV28
AWSSPGGTQY,TRBJ2-5,TRBV30
SARDQGTKAF,TRBJ1-1,TRBV20-1
ASSPSDQLRLAKNIQY,TRBJ2-4,TRBV6-2/TRBV6-3
ASSLVSGTVDQPQH,TRBJ1-5,TRBV7-2
AISESTRDANTEAF,TRBJ1-1,TRBV10-3
ASSERAGVLDTGELF,TRBJ2-2,TRBV6-1